The 21 T cell receptor beta chains below all came from one sample that was sequenced in a study of blood T cell repertoires in COVID-19. Sequenced by immunoSEQ multiplex PCR; TCRdb stores in-frame clones only, minus some. The sample carries roughly 150,000 clones, more than 85% recorded once. The source material was peripheral blood. The receptors stem from a woman at least 80 years old with COVID-19, enrolled during active disease.

The rearrangement uses TRBV20-1 and TRBJ2-3; D possibly corresponds to TRBD2 (5 bases). Between the trimmed V and J ends, which lost 6 bases and 9 bases, there was a span of 13 bases. The CDR3 extends over 11 amino acids. Germline CDR1 reads DFQATT; CDR2 reads SNEGSKA (reference sequence). CDR3 sequence: CSAREPGTQYF. The CDR3 DNA follows: TGCAGTGCAAGGGAGCCTGGGACGCAGTATTTT.

The genes are TRBV4-1 and TRBJ2-5; D possibly corresponds to TRBD2 (6 bases). The V and J ends lost 4 bases and 1 base respectively, with 16 bases between them. CDR3 size: 16 residues. Germline V gene sequence: CDR1 MGHRA, CDR2 YSYEKL. CDR3 sequence: CASSLSGGGVQETQYF. CDR3 DNA sequence: TGCGCCAGCAGCCTTTCAGGAGGCGGGGTCCAAGAGACCCAGTACTTC.

The V call is TRBV5-1, the J call TRBJ1-2; D ambiguous. The V end was cut by 0 bases, the J end by 8 bases, with 14 bases between. CDR1 is SGHRS, CDR2 YFSETQ, per germline. The CDR3 covers 14 residues. The CDR3 DNA is TGCGCCAGCAGCTTGGCCCGGGAGATGGGGGGCTACACCTTC. It yields the protein CASSLAREMGGYTF.

V gene TRBV2 combines with J gene TRBJ1-5; 7 bases are a match to TRBD1. The length of the CDR3 is 16 residues. Germline assignment: CDR1 SNHLY and CDR2 FYNNEI. V was pared by 8 bases and J by 2 bases, with 12 bases of the junction left unmatched. CDR3 loop: CASGLGTVYGNQPQHF. In DNA, the CDR3 is TGTGCCAGCGGCTTGGGGACAGTTTATGGCAATCAGCCCCAGCATTTT.

This sequence joins TRBV7-9 and TRBJ1-6; D is uncertain. In germline, CDR1 is SEHNR, CDR2 FQNEAQ (reference sequence). The length of the CDR3 is 14 residues. Trimming took 10 bases from V and 8 from J, leaving 18 bases between them. This chain's CDR3 is CATPFPDGDSPLHF. The CDR3 bases are TGTGCCACCCCCTTCCCCGACGGAGATTCACCCCTCCACTTT.

V and J are TRBV4-2 and TRBJ1-2; D remains unclear. The CDR3 extends over 13 amino acids. CDR1 is LGHNA and CDR2 is YNFKEQ in the germline V gene. Trimming stripped 1 base from V and 5 bases from J, with 8 bases between. Written as DNA, the CDR3 is TGTGCCAGCAGCCAAGCGGGTGAATATGGCTACACCTTC. Translated: CASSQAGEYGYTF.

This chain connects TRBV6-6 to TRBJ1-2; 7 bases map to TRBD1. The CDR3 extends over 12 amino acids. J lost 8 bases, V lost 0 bases, and 0 bases had no gene match. CDR1 is MNHNY, CDR2 SVGAGI, per germline (reference sequence). The CDR3 reads CASSYSTGGYTF. The CDR3 nucleotides are TGTGCCAGCAGTTACTCGACAGGGGGCTACACCTTC.

This chain joins TRBV5-5 and TRBJ1-4; D may be TRBD1 (6 bases). The germline V and J ends were trimmed by 4 bases and 8 bases, with 18 bases remaining between them. In germline, CDR1 is SGHKS, CDR2 YYEKEE (reference sequence). The CDR3 covers 15 residues. CDR3 amino acids: CASSRGQRREEKLFF. CDR3 nucleotides: TGTGCCAGCAGCCGTGGACAGAGGCGCGAGGAAAAACTGTTTTTT. Variable domain in full (rest from reference TRBV5-5 and TRBJ1-4): DAGVTQSPTHLIKTRGQQVTLRCSPISGHKSVSWYQQVLGQGPQFIFQYYEKEERGRGNFPDRFSARQFPNYSSELNVNALLLGDSALYLCASSRGQRREEKLFFGSGTQLSVL.

The chain uses TRBV7-9 and TRBJ2-1; 10 nucleotides agree with TRBD2. V lost 4 bases to trimming and J lost 6 bases; unmatched junction nucleotides: 6. This CDR3 region has 15 residues. Germline V CDR1 and CDR2: SEHNR, FQNEAQ (reference sequence). This CDR3 reads CASSSGTSALNEQFF. The CDR3 DNA follows: TGTGCCAGCAGCTCCGGGACTAGCGCCCTCAATGAGCAGTTCTTC.

This clone was counted only a few times. The J gene is TRBJ1-5, the V gene TRBV28; D uncertain. Deletions cut 6 bases from V and 0 bases from J, with 6 bases between. The CDR3 runs to 13 residues. The V gene's germline CDR1 is MDHEN and CDR2 SYDVKM. The CDR3 here is CASSTTSNQPQHF. The CDR3 nucleotides are TGTGCCAGCAGCACTACTAGCAATCAGCCCCAGCATTTT.

The count of this clone is one. The chain employs TRBV6-6 and TRBJ2-7, with a possible D match to TRBD2 (6 bases). The CDR3 runs 16 residues. CDR1 and CDR2 (germline): MNHNY, SVGAGI (reference sequence). Deletions cut 0 bases from V and 7 bases from J, with 19 bases between. CDR3 sequence reads: CASSYSSTSTTGEQYF. CDR3 nucleotide sequence: TGTGCCAGCAGTTACTCCTCGACTAGTACCACTGGAGAGCAGTACTTC.

The genes are TRBV4-2 and TRBJ2-7, with 9 bases that match TRBD2. J gave up 9 bases and V 3 bases, and 15 bases lay outside the gene matches. From germline, CDR1 is LGHNA and CDR2 YNFKEQ. This CDR3 contains 16 residues. CDR3 nucleotide sequence: TGTGCCAGCAGCCAGAGCGACGGGACTAGCATTCATCGGCAGTACTTC. Amino acids: CASSQSDGTSIHRQYF.

The chain links TRBV5-6 to TRBJ1-5, with a possible D match to TRBD1 (5 bases). V lost 0 bases to trimming and J lost 6 bases, with 10 bases between them. Germline CDR1 SGHDT, CDR2 YYEEEE. CDR3 length equals 14 residues. CDR3 DNA sequence: TGTGCCAGCAGCTTGGGCAGGGTGCTTCAGCCCCAGCATTTT. Amino acids: CASSLGRVLQPQHF.

This chain uses TRBV27 with TRBJ2-7, with TRBD2 matching 11 bases. V lost 6 bases, J lost 3 bases, and 7 bases stayed unmatched. The length of the CDR3 is 15 residues. Germline values: CDR1 MNHEY, CDR2 SMNVEV (reference sequence). CDR3 residues: CASRPGLAESYEQYF. The DNA for the CDR3 is TGTGCCAGCAGGCCGGGACTAGCGGAAAGCTACGAGCAGTACTTC.

This rearrangement joins TRBV4-3 to TRBJ2-3; 8 positions match TRBD2. The CDR3 runs 19 residues. V shed 0 bases, J shed 2 bases, and the junction held 13 bases outside the gene matches. Germline CDR1 is LGHNA and CDR2 is YSLEER. CDR3 nucleotides: TGCGCCAGCAGCCAAGAAAGGAGGAAGACTAGCGCTTACACAGATACGCAGTATTTT. It codes for CASSQERRKTSAYTDTQYF.

The chain carries TRBV9 and TRBJ1-2, with TRBD1 as a possible D gene (6 bases). There are 14 residues in the CDR3. Trimming removed 0 bases from V and 2 bases from J, with 8 bases in between. Germline assignment: CDR1 SGDLS and CDR2 YYNGEE. The CDR3 bases are TGTGCCAGCAGCGTAGGGCAGGGGAACTATGGCTACACCTTC. Translating gives CASSVGQGNYGYTF.

The V call is TRBV7-6, the J call TRBJ2-7; 8 positions match TRBD1. The J segment lost 7 bases and the V segment lost 4 bases, leaving 15 bases of the junction unmatched. Per germline, CDR1 SGHVS and CDR2 FNYEAQ. There are 16 residues in the CDR3. The CDR3 reads CASSWGARQGRREQYF. As DNA, the CDR3 is TGTGCCAGCAGCTGGGGGGCTAGACAGGGGCGACGGGAGCAGTACTTC. Combining the CDR3 with reference TRBV7-6 and TRBJ2-7 gives the whole variable domain GAGVSQSPRYKVTKRGQDVALRCDPISGHVSLYWYRQALGQGPEFLTYFNYEAQQDKSGLPNDRFSAERPEGSISTLTIQRTEQRDSAMYRCASSWGARQGRREQYFGPGTRLTVT.

This chain joins TRBV27 and TRBJ2-5; tentatively, D is TRBD2 (6 bases). The germline V gene encodes CDR1 MNHEY and CDR2 SMNVEV (reference sequence). V was clipped by 4 bases and J by 4 bases, with 22 bases between them. This CDR3 has 17 amino acids. CDR3 in DNA: TGTGCCAGCAGTTCCCGGCCCCTGGGGGGAGTAGGAGAGACCCAGTACTTC. It translates to CASSSRPLGGVGETQYF.

This chain links TRBV19 with TRBJ1-1, with D tentatively TRBD1 (6 bases). The V gene lost 11 bases and the J gene lost 0 bases, with 13 bases spanning the gap. CDR3 length: 13 residues. Germline values: CDR1 LNHDA, CDR2 SQIVND (reference sequence). CDR3 DNA: TGTGCCTCACAGGGATGGTTGAACACTGAAGCTTTCTTT. It specifies CASQGWLNTEAFF. Complete variable domain (other parts from reference TRBV19 and TRBJ1-1): DGGITQSPKYLFRKEGQNVTLSCEQNLNHDAMYWYRQDPGQGLRLIYYSQIVNDFQKGDIAEGYSVSREKKESFPLTVTSAQKNPTAFYLCASQGWLNTEAFFGQGTRLTVV.

The CDR3 reads CASSLTGTDRKGGNQPQHF. The CDR3 DNA reads TGTGCCAGCAGCTTAACCGGGACAGACAGAAAGGGTGGCAATCAGCCCCAGCATTTT. V is TRBV6-2 or TRBV6-3 and J is TRBJ1-5; 7 bases match TRBD1. The V gene end was trimmed by 6 bases and the J gene end by 2 bases; junction bases not matched to a gene: 19. This CDR3 has 19 residues. The germline V gene has CDR1 MNHEY and CDR2 SVGEGT.

This chain connects TRBV6-5 to TRBJ1-4, with D possibly TRBD1 on 6 matching bases. This CDR3 is built from 12 residues. Germline CDR1 MNHEY, CDR2 SVGAGI. V lost 10 bases to trimming and J lost 3 bases, with 9 bases between them. The CDR3 spells CATQGPNEKLFF. CDR3 nucleotide sequence: TGTGCCACACAGGGCCCTAATGAAAAACTGTTTTTT.